These 8 T cell receptor beta chains originate from one sample sequenced in a study of blood T cell repertoires in COVID-19. Repertoires were generated with immunoSEQ multiplex PCR, while TCRdb's copy carries only in-frame clones and drops some. Of 120,000 to 150,000 clones detected, more than 65% appear once; the ten largest clones hold approximately 14%. The sample comprised peripheral blood. The receptors come from a man at least 80 years old with acute or convalescent COVID-19.

The chain employs TRBV5-4 and TRBJ1-4; 7 bases are a match to TRBD1. V was pared by 0 bases and J by 12 bases, with 14 bases of the junction left unmatched. Germline values: CDR1 SGHNT, CDR2 YYREEE (reference sequence). The CDR3 spans 16 residues. The CDR3 bases are TGTGCCAGCAGCTTGGATTCAGGGGGTACCAGGGGGGAACTGTTTTTT. Protein sequence: CASSLDSGGTRGELFF.

The chain uses TRBV6-5 and TRBJ2-6; perhaps TRBD1 as D (5 bases). The CDR3 runs 15 residues. The V end lost 4 bases, the J end lost 0 bases, and 7 bases lay between the germline ends. CDR1 and CDR2 (germline): MNHEY, SVGAGI. The CDR3 bases are TGTGCCAGCAGTTCGACAGCCTCTGGGGCCAACGTCCTGACTTTC. As protein: CASSSTASGANVLTF.

This chain uses TRBV6-4 with TRBJ2-2, with D possibly TRBD1 on 6 matching bases. CDR3 size: 14 residues. Trimming cost V 6 bases and J 3 bases, with 11 bases left between them. Germline V lookup: CDR1 MRHNA, CDR2 SNTAGT. CDR3: CASREAGDTGELFF. The CDR3 bases are TGTGCCAGCAGGGAAGCAGGGGACACCGGGGAGCTGTTTTTT.

The chain links TRBV9 to TRBJ1-1; TRBD1 might be the D (5 bases). Germline loops: CDR1 SGDLS, CDR2 YYNGEE. Trimming took off 3 bases at V and 4 bases at J, with 10 bases between the two ends. The CDR3 loop spans 13 amino acids. CDR3 residues: CASSGQGRTEAFF. The CDR3 region has the DNA TGTGCCAGCAGCGGGCAGGGCCGCACTGAAGCTTTCTTT.

The CDR3 region has the DNA TGTGCCAGCAGCTTATCCCGAGACTATGGCTACACCTTC. This sequence encodes CASSLSRDYGYTF. The chain employs TRBV7-2 and TRBJ1-2; D call uncertain. CDR1 is SGHTA, CDR2 FQGNSA, per germline. The length of the CDR3 is 13 residues. V was cut by 2 bases and J by 3 bases, with 7 bases left in between.

This clone has just a few counts. The chain recombines TRBV2 with TRBJ1-1; a weak D match, TRBD1 (6 bases). CDR1 and CDR2 (germline): SNHLY, FYNNEI. V was shortened by 6 bases and J by 0 bases, with 11 bases between the two germline ends. The CDR3 runs 14 residues. CDR3 sequence reads: CASSLGGLNTEAFF. Here the CDR3 DNA reads TGTGCCAGCAGCTTGGGGGGGCTGAACACTGAAGCTTTCTTT.

The rearrangement joins TRBV6-2 or TRBV6-3 to TRBJ2-1, with unresolved D. Germline values: CDR1 MNHEY, CDR2 SVGEGT. V lost 6 bases, J lost 8 bases, and 11 bases lay in between. The CDR3 runs 12 residues. CDR3 bases: TGTGCCAGCAGCCCCCGGAGCTATGAGCAGTTCTTC. As protein: CASSPRSYEQFF.

The chain is built from TRBV7-2 and TRBJ2-7; the match to TRBD2 covers 13 bases. V dropped 5 bases and J dropped 3; count of bases not matched to a gene: 4. CDR3 length: 15 amino acids. Germline assignment: CDR1 SGHTA and CDR2 FQGNSA. The CDR3 here is CASSARTSGSYEQYF. CDR3 DNA sequence: TGTGCCAGCAGCGCCCGGACTAGCGGGAGCTACGAGCAGTACTTC.